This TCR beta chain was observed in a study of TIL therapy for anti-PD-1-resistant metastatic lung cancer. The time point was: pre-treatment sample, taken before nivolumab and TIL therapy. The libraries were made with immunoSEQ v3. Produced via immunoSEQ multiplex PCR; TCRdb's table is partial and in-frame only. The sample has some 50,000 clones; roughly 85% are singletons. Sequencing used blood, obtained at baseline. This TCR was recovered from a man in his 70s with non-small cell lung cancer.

This chain's CDR3 is CASSITRTSGVNTGELFF. CDR3 DNA: TGTGCCAGTAGTATAACTCGGACTAGCGGGGTGAACACCGGGGAGCTGTTTTTT. The chain is built from TRBV19 and TRBJ2-2, with 12 bases matching TRBD2. Unmatched junction bases numbered 5, after V lost 2 bases and J lost 1 base. The CDR3 spans 18 residues. Germline V gene lookup returns CDR1 LNHDA and CDR2 SQIVND (reference sequence).